A single T cell receptor beta chain is shown here with its context. Its antigen is unknown. Losses at the gene ends were 10 bases for V and 5 bases for J; bases not matched to a gene: 16. The germline V gene has CDR1 WSHSY and CDR2 SAAADI. The CDR3 is 16 amino acids. This record belongs to a study of cytomegalovirus exposure and HLA in healthy donors. Study details: Early released data had about 85 million unique TCRs, all coming from HLA-typed donors.

The PCR ran on 60 Vbeta and 13 Jbeta primers. TCRdb's copy holds only in-frame clones and misses some; the assay was immunoSEQ multiplex PCR. Of about 150,000 clones in the sample, roughly 84% were seen once. Study results and caveats: Links to common viral pathogens appeared, in a later analysis, for several of the most significant clusters. Most subjects had HLA-A and HLA-B alleles reportedly predicted accurately by TCR beta sequences.

Sequencing input: PBMCs. This sequence joins TRBV10-2 and TRBJ2-5; 10 nucleotides align to TRBD1. The origin of this receptor is a woman aged 18-29 years in good health and CMV-seronegative. CDR3 sequence (DNA): TGCGCCACAAGGGAGACAGGGGGCATCTTTGGGGAGACCCAGTACTTC. It is translated as CATRETGGIFGETQYF.